This record looks at one T cell receptor beta chain sequence and its context. Antigen specificity is unknown. This entry belongs to a study of shared clonotypes between healthy human individuals. TCRdb keeps only in-frame clones here, not all; method: immunoSEQ multiplex PCR. The sample gives under 600,000 clones, approximately 97% of which show up once; around 0.06% is in the top ten. Study-wide findings and caveats: Exclusively blood specimens were collected; tissue repertoires likely differ. The sharing of 4% to 5.5% of naive CD4 clonotypes was seen across a handful of donors.

Sequences were obtained from naive CD4+ T cells sorted from blood. Subset specified: CD45RA+ positively selected. The clonotype comes from a woman in her twenties or thirties in good health.

The CDR3 DNA reads as TGTGCCAGCAGTATTCGGGCAGTTTCTCTCGAGCAGTACTTC. This codes for CASSIRAVSLEQYF. The V and J genes are TRBV28 and TRBJ2-7; D remains unclear. There are 14 residues in the CDR3. The germline V gene encodes CDR1 MDHEN and CDR2 SYDVKM. Trimming removed 5 bases from V and 6 bases from J, with 17 bases in between. The full variable domain, with the rest looked up from reference TRBV28 and TRBJ2-7, is DVKVTQSSRYLVKRTGEKVFLECVQDMDHENMFWYRQDPGLGLRLIYFSYDVKMKEKGDIPEGYSVSREKKERFSLILESASTNQTSMYLCASSIRAVSLEQYFGPGTRLTVT.